This T cell receptor (beta chain) was profiled in a study of cytomegalovirus exposure and HLA in healthy donors. Study-wide background: Both the approximately 120 validation repertoires and the 666 first-cohort repertoires used the same platform, as reported by a later analysis. Study-wide findings and caveats: It was reported that the classifier diagnosed cytomegalovirus status with high specificity and sensitivity in both the original and validation cohorts. Researchers counted around 150 TCR beta chains as cytomegalovirus-associated.

The CDR3 totals 16 residues. With 4 bases clipped from V and 5 bases from J, the junction kept 10 bases outside the gene matches. In germline, CDR1 is SEHNR, CDR2 FQNEAQ (reference sequence). The donors were part of the roughly 120-subject validation cohort, which stood apart from the roughly 640-subject first cohort. As regards this clone: The antigen is unknown.

Sequencing was performed with immunoSEQ multiplex PCR; in TCRdb, only in-frame clones are kept and a portion is missing. This table holds roughly 220,000 clones, over 80% found once. Specimen: PBMCs. The J gene is TRBJ2-5, the V gene TRBV7-9; TRBD1 matches 10 bases. The clonotype was recovered from a woman aged 25 to 45 in good health and CMV-seropositive. For the CDR3, the DNA is TGTGCCAGCAGCTCCGGGACAGGGGTCCGGTCTGAGACCCAGTACTTC. This gives the protein CASSSGTGVRSETQYF. Combining the CDR3 with reference TRBV7-9 and TRBJ2-5 gives the whole variable domain DTGVSQNPRHKITKRGQNVTFRCDPISEHNRLYWYRQTLGQGPEFLTYFQNEAQLEKSRLLSDRFSAERPKGSFSTLEIQRTEQGDSAMYLCASSSGTGVRSETQYFGPGTRLLVL.